The clone carrying this TCR beta chain was observed a handful of times. Its antigen is unidentified. Healthy Caucasians supplied all donations. The data were taken from a study of identical twins. Study-wide results and limits: Abundant beta clonotypes from cord blood bore fewer insertions; memory repertoires lacked this pattern. Not following the same donors, the study drew its conclusions from cross-sectional statistical analysis.

The CDR3 has 14 amino acids. From germline, CDR1 is SGHTA and CDR2 FQGNSA. Unmatched junction bases numbered 4, after V lost 3 bases and J lost 6 bases. cDNA carried unique molecular identifiers, and a universal primer site was added by template switching. TCRdb re-called the 5' RACE reads with MiXCR, one entry per CDR3 protein. The data hold 250,000 or so distinct CDR3 sequences, with approximately 8.3% observed a single time. This sample also appeared in a second study, on yellow fever vaccine responses in identical twins.

The chain combines TRBV7-2 with TRBJ2-2; TRBD1 matches 7 bases. This TCR derives from a woman aged 18-35 years in good health. The material sequenced was CD8+ T cells sorted from blood. CDR3 protein: CASSLDRSAGELFF. CDR3 DNA: TGTGCCAGCAGCTTGGACAGGTCCGCCGGGGAGCTGTTTTTT.